The rows below give T cell receptor beta chains drawn from one sample of a study of control samples from healthy donors and cancer patients. TCRdb's copy holds only in-frame clones and misses some; the assay was immunoSEQ multiplex PCR. The sample has about 120,000 clones; approximately 88% are singletons. Sequencing was carried out using blood. The source of these receptors is a man aged 35 to 55 in good health. Both conserved end residues are part of each CDR3. Each record gives: V gene, D gene, clone size, J gene, CDR3 DNA, CDR3 protein. The D gene is left open where the match is weak. Clone sizes are given selectively: once, few, many, or a class where the clone is expanded.

v_call: TRBV9; d_call: .; clone_size: .; j_call: TRBJ1-1; cdr3_nt: TGTGCCAGCAGCGTAGATGGGTGGAACACTGAAGCTTTCTTT; cdr3_aa: CASSVDGWNTEAFF
v_call: TRBV5-1; d_call: .; clone_size: .; j_call: TRBJ1-6; cdr3_nt: TGCGCCAGCAGCTTGACAGGGAGGTCCTATAATTCACCCCTCCACTTT; cdr3_aa: CASSLTGRSYNSPLHF
v_call: TRBV2; d_call: .; clone_size: once; j_call: TRBJ1-2; cdr3_nt: TGTGCCAGCAGTGATGGGAGGGTTCTAGGCTACACCTTC; cdr3_aa: CASSDGRVLGYTF
v_call: TRBV30; d_call: .; clone_size: .; j_call: TRBJ1-5; cdr3_nt: TGTGCCTGGAGTGCAAAGGGAGCCAGGAGACTGTGCAATCAGCCCCAGCATTTT; cdr3_aa: CAWSAKGARRLCNQPQHF
v_call: TRBV6-2/TRBV6-3; d_call: .; clone_size: .; j_call: TRBJ1-5; cdr3_nt: TGTGCCAGCAGCAGGTATAGCAATCAGCCCCAGCATTTT; cdr3_aa: CASSRYSNQPQHF
v_call: TRBV24-1; d_call: TRBD1; clone_size: .; j_call: TRBJ2-2; cdr3_nt: TGTGCCACCAGTGGACTGACAGGGGACACCGGGGAGCTGTTTTTT; cdr3_aa: CATSGLTGDTGELFF
v_call: TRBV6-6; d_call: .; clone_size: few; j_call: TRBJ2-2; cdr3_nt: TGTGCCAGCAGTCGTCACAGGACAGACCCAAACACCGGGGAGCTGTTTTTT; cdr3_aa: CASSRHRTDPNTGELFF
v_call: TRBV7-3; d_call: .; clone_size: few; j_call: TRBJ2-3; cdr3_nt: TGTGCCAGCAGCCCCGGGGGCGGGCCCACAGATACGCAGTATTTT; cdr3_aa: CASSPGGGPTDTQYF
v_call: TRBV7-2; d_call: .; clone_size: .; j_call: TRBJ2-3; cdr3_nt: TGTGCCAGCAGCTCCTACGGAGATACGCAGTATTTT; cdr3_aa: CASSSYGDTQYF
v_call: TRBV14; d_call: TRBD2; clone_size: .; j_call: TRBJ2-7; cdr3_nt: TGTGCCAGCAGAAGGAGCGGGGGAACCTACGAGCAGTACTTC; cdr3_aa: CASRRSGGTYEQYF
v_call: TRBV5-1; d_call: TRBD1; clone_size: .; j_call: TRBJ1-2; cdr3_nt: TGCGCCAGCAGCGTAGGACAGGGCGGCGGCTATGGCTACACCTTC; cdr3_aa: CASSVGQGGGYGYTF
v_call: TRBV3-1/TRBV3-2; d_call: .; clone_size: .; j_call: TRBJ2-7; cdr3_nt: TGTGCCAGCAGCCATAGCTACGAGCAGTACTTC; cdr3_aa: CASSHSYEQYF
v_call: TRBV12-3/TRBV12-4; d_call: .; clone_size: .; j_call: TRBJ2-7; cdr3_nt: TGTGCCAGCAGTTTAGCGCCGGACGAGCAGTACTTC; cdr3_aa: CASSLAPDEQYF
v_call: TRBV9; d_call: TRBD1; clone_size: many; j_call: TRBJ1-6; cdr3_nt: TGTGCCAGCAGCAGTCGGACAGGGGGCCTTAATTCACCCCTCCACTTT; cdr3_aa: CASSSRTGGLNSPLHF
v_call: TRBV5-5; d_call: TRBD1; clone_size: .; j_call: TRBJ2-2; cdr3_nt: TGTGCCAGCAGCTTGGCGGGACAGGGGGCCGTGGAGCTGTTTTTT; cdr3_aa: CASSLAGQGAVELFF
v_call: TRBV30; d_call: .; clone_size: .; j_call: TRBJ2-3; cdr3_nt: TGTGCCTGGAGTGTCGACTGGGGGGGCCACTCAGATACGCAGTATTTT; cdr3_aa: CAWSVDWGGHSDTQYF
v_call: TRBV18; d_call: .; clone_size: .; j_call: TRBJ1-1; cdr3_nt: TGTGCCAGCTCACCAGCCCCGAACACTGAAGCTTTCTTT; cdr3_aa: CASSPAPNTEAFF
v_call: TRBV7-3; d_call: TRBD1; clone_size: once; j_call: TRBJ1-1; cdr3_nt: TGTGCCAGCAGCCTTGACAGGGTGGGGAACACTGAAGCTTTCTTT; cdr3_aa: CASSLDRVGNTEAFF
v_call: TRBV10-1; d_call: TRBD2; clone_size: .; j_call: TRBJ2-3; cdr3_nt: TGCGCCAGCGGGGAAACTAGCGGGGGTGCAGATACGCAGTATTTT; cdr3_aa: CASGETSGGADTQYF